This TCR beta chain was identified in a study of T cells expressing NK-cell markers. With the 5' RACE reads reprocessed, TCRdb shows one record per CDR3 protein and no DNA. Recorded for this sample: 500,000 to 700,000 distinct CDR3 sequences. This TCR derives from a man between 18 and 35 years old in good health. The sequencing sample was made of blood T cells: a sorted CD56 or NKG2C T cell subset, CD4+ or CD8+ T cells, or bulk PBMC T cells (not recorded which).

The chain's CDR3 is CASSLIGTVEQYF. V gene TRBV7-9 combines with J gene TRBJ2-7; the D call of TRBD1 rests on TCRdb alone, since no DNA is present to check it. Germline CDR1 is SEHNR and CDR2 is FQNEAQ (reference sequence). This CDR3 is 13 amino acids long.